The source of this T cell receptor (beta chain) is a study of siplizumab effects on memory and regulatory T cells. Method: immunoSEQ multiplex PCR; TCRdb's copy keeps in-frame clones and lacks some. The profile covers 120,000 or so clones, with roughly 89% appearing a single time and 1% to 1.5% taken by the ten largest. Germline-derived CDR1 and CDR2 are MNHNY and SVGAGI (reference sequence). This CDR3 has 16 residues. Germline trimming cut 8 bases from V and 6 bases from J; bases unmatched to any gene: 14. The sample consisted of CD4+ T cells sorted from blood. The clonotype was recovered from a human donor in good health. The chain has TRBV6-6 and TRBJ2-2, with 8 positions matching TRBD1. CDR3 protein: CASYTDRAPQAGELFF. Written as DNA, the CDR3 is TGTGCCAGCTACACGGACAGGGCGCCTCAAGCCGGGGAGCTGTTTTTT.